This T cell receptor (beta chain) was recovered during a study of identical twins. Per the germline V gene, CDR1 is SGHRS and CDR2 is YFSETQ. This CDR3 contains 16 residues. V lost 0 bases, J lost 2 bases, and 6 bases stayed unmatched. TCRdb ran MiXCR on the 5' RACE reads and lists one entry per CDR3 protein. The table includes roughly 480,000 distinct CDR3 sequences, approximately 24% detected once. In addition, the sample was reused for a study of T cells expressing NK-cell markers. That paper adds: Sequencing covered eight donors, seven HCMV-seropositive and one seronegative.

The receptor's source is a woman between 18 and 29 years old in good health. This rearrangement joins TRBV5-1 to TRBJ2-3; TRBD2 matches at 7 bases. Sequenced: CD4+ T cells sorted from blood. The DNA for the CDR3 is TGCGCCAGCAGCTTGGCCCCAGCGGGAATCACAGATACGCAGTATTTT. As protein: CASSLAPAGITDTQYF.